This T cell receptor beta chain was found in a study of blood T cell repertoires in COVID-19. The wider study: The United States, Italy and Spain provided the acute and convalescent COVID-19 samples. In each case, the material was cDNA or gDNA derived from T cells, B-cell-depleted T cells, or PBMCs.

Clones were read by immunoSEQ multiplex PCR, and TCRdb kept only the in-frame ones, dropping some. The sample includes a few hundred thousand clones, approximately 87% seen only once; the top ten take 4.6%. The sample consisted of peripheral blood. This TCR was sampled from a man aged 60 to 69 who had recovered from COVID-19.

CDR3 region: CASSDRARGLGETQYF. CDR3 sequence (DNA): TGTGCCAGCAGCGATCGGGCCAGGGGGCTTGGGGAGACCCAGTACTTC. The V gene is TRBV7-2, the J gene TRBJ2-5, with 8 bases lining up with TRBD1. From germline, CDR1 is SGHTA and CDR2 FQGNSA. V dropped 5 bases and J dropped 5; count of bases not matched to a gene: 13. The CDR3 has 16 amino acids. The full variable domain, completed using reference TRBV7-2 and TRBJ2-5, is GAGVSQSPSNKVTEKGKDVELRCDPISGHTALYWYRQSLGQGLEFLIYFQGNSAPDKSGLPSDRFSAERTGGSVSTLTIQRTQQEDSAVYLCASSDRARGLGETQYFGPGTRLLVL.